These T cell receptor beta chains were read from a single sample in a study of blood T cell repertoires in COVID-19. TCRdb's copy holds only in-frame clones and misses some; the assay was immunoSEQ multiplex PCR. The sample holds approximately 65,000 clones, around 80% seen once. The specimen sequenced was peripheral blood. Receptors were obtained from an elderly woman with active or convalescent COVID-19. Both conserved end residues are trimmed from each CDR3. Where a row states a size, it is once, few, many or the class of an expanded clone; other rows omit it.

CDR3 | size | J | V
ASSPFMTGGTDTQY | - | TRBJ2-3 | TRBV18
ASSSTGIRNQPQH | - | TRBJ1-5 | TRBV7-9
ASGPGLSSNTGELF | - | TRBJ2-2 | TRBV12-5
RGQGGHGYT | - | TRBJ1-2 | TRBV20-1
ASSLERGGPPDTQY | - | TRBJ2-3 | TRBV5-1
ASSRRQNTEAF | - | TRBJ1-1 | TRBV7-3
ASSLAGGQGRYEQY | - | TRBJ2-7 | TRBV5-1
ASSDSGGGHICEQF | - | TRBJ2-1 | TRBV6-4
ASSSDRGGWGSTEAF | once | TRBJ1-1 | TRBV6-2/TRBV6-3
ASSVTGGYYYGYT | few | TRBJ1-2 | TRBV19
ASSPGGPGGYT | - | TRBJ1-2 | TRBV7-2
ASSEAETRPHAY | few | TRBJ2-5 | TRBV6-1
ASSQRQLYGYT | - | TRBJ1-2 | TRBV3-1/TRBV3-2
ASSLVGSGFAQY | - | TRBJ2-3 | TRBV11-2
ASSVEGGGGAYNEQF | - | TRBJ2-1 | TRBV9
ASSHVPGQGRSEKLF | - | TRBJ1-4 | TRBV6-6
ASSPGVGGEQF | - | TRBJ2-1 | TRBV5-1
ASSPDSQETQY | - | TRBJ2-5 | TRBV18
ASTEQGVFYGYT | - | TRBJ1-2 | TRBV19
ASSIQGAGQPQH | - | TRBJ1-5 | TRBV2
ASSQRHFYEQY | - | TRBJ2-7 | TRBV14
ASRQTGEENTIY | - | TRBJ1-3 | TRBV11-2
ASTTSRDSKNIQY | - | TRBJ2-4 | TRBV19
ASSYRGSNQPQH | few | TRBJ1-5 | TRBV6-5
ASSVDGDPSYEQY | - | TRBJ2-7 | TRBV9
ASSLARDSGNTIY | - | TRBJ1-3 | TRBV4-1
ASSFRGGGETQY | - | TRBJ2-5 | TRBV11-3
ASGSNTEAF | once | TRBJ1-1 | TRBV11-2
ASSYYGLDFADTQY | - | TRBJ2-3 | TRBV6-5
ASSETNSSPGEAF | - | TRBJ1-1 | TRBV10-2
ASSFGDYTDTQY | - | TRBJ2-3 | TRBV5-6
SASQGRNTEAF | - | TRBJ1-1 | TRBV20-1
ASSLDTGRNTEAF | - | TRBJ1-1 | TRBV5-4
ASSAGPLTVGAF | - | TRBJ1-1 | TRBV9
ASTAPPGTGSNSPLH | - | TRBJ1-6 | TRBV19
SVQDSESYT | - | TRBJ1-2 | TRBV29-1
ASSQAAGGTINQPQH | once | TRBJ1-5 | TRBV3-1/TRBV3-2
GNGTSSYNSPLH | few | TRBJ1-6 | TRBV29-1
ASSPGTGATPY | - | TRBJ2-5 | TRBV7-9
ASRVGPVNEKLF | - | TRBJ1-4 | TRBV10-2
ASSISGGTTEAF | - | TRBJ1-1 | TRBV19
ASSLRSGETEAF | - | TRBJ1-1 | TRBV11-2
ASSKADYSNQPQH | - | TRBJ1-5 | TRBV18
ASSESIAFEVDRLRGYT | - | TRBJ1-2 | TRBV6-1
ASSPRTGAYYEQY | few | TRBJ2-7 | TRBV11-3
ASTRDRADQPQH | few | TRBJ1-5 | TRBV4-1
SVMSQLAGELF | - | TRBJ2-2 | TRBV29-1
ASSPSPHRTGMYGEQF | - | TRBJ2-1 | TRBV3-1/TRBV3-2
ASSLDREDTGELF | - | TRBJ2-2 | TRBV10-1
ASSPPSQGSDTQY | - | TRBJ2-3 | TRBV18
ATSRDTWDTLWQPQH | - | TRBJ1-5 | TRBV15
ASSHWEGRVQPQH | few | TRBJ1-5 | TRBV19
ASSLAQGATGELF | - | TRBJ2-2 | TRBV5-1
ASSIQGVTDTQY | - | TRBJ2-3 | TRBV5-1
ASSKTTGLNNEQF | - | TRBJ2-1 | TRBV11-3
ASSSPQGGTIHGYT | - | TRBJ1-2 | TRBV19
ASSSTGAYEQY | - | TRBJ2-7 | TRBV19
ASGAESSYNSPLH | - | TRBJ1-6 | TRBV9
ASKQGAVTDTQY | - | TRBJ2-3 | TRBV4-1
ASSLDSGGSKAF | - | TRBJ1-1 | TRBV7-9